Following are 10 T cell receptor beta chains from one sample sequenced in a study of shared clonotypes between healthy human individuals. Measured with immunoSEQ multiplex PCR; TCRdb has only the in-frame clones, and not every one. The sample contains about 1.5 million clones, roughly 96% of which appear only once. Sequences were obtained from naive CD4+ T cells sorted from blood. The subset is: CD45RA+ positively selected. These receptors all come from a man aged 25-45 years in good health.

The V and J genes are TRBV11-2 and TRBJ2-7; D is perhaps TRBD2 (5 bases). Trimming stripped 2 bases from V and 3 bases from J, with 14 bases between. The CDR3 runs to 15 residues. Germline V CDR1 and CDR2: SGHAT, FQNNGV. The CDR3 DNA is TGTGCCAGCAGCTTAAGGAGCGGACCACTCTACGAGCAGTACTTC. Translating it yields CASSLRSGPLYEQYF.

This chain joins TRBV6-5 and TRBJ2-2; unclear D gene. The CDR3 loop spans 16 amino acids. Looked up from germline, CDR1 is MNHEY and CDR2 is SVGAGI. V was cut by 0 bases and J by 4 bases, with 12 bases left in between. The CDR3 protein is CASSYSSLLRTGELFF. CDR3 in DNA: TGTGCCAGCAGTTACTCCTCCCTATTACGCACCGGGGAGCTGTTTTTT.

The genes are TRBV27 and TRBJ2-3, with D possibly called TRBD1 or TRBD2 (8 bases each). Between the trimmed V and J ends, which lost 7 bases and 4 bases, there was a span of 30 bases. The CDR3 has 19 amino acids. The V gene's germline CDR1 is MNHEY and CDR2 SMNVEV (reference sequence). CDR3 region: CASTLGQGVTGGRSDTQYF. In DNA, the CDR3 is TGTGCCAGCACCCTCGGACAGGGCGTAACGGGCGGGAGGTCAGATACGCAGTATTTT.

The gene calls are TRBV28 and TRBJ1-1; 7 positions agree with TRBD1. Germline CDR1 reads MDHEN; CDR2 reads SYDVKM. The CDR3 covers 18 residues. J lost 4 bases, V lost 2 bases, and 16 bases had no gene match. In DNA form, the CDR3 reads TGTGCCAGCAGTTTAAGGGCCGGGACAGATAGGAGCGGCACTGAAGCTTTCTTT. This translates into CASSLRAGTDRSGTEAFF.

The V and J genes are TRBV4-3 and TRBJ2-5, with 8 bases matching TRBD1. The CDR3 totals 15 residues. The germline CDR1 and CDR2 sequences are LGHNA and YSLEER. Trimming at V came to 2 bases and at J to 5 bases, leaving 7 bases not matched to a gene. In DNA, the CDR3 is TGCGCCAGCAGCCAACGGACAGGGAGGATGGAGACCCAGTACTTC. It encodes CASSQRTGRMETQYF.

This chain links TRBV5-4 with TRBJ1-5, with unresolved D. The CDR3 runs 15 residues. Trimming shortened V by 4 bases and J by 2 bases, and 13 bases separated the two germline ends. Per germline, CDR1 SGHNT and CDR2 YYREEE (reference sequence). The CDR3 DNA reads TGTGCCAGCAGCGAAGGACCGGCGGGCAATCAGCCCCAGCATTTT. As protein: CASSEGPAGNQPQHF.

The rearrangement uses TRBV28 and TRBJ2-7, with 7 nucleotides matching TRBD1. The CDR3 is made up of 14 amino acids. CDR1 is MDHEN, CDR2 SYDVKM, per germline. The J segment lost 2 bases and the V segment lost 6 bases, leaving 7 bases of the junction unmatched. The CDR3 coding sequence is TGTGCCAGCAGCGAAGGACAGGCGGCCTACGAGCAGTACTTC. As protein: CASSEGQAAYEQYF.

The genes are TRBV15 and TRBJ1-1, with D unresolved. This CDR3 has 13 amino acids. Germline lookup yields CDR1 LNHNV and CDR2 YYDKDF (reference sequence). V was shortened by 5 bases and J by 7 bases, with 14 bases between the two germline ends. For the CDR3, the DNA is TGTGCCACCAGCTATATTCAAGCGTTTGAAGCTTTCTTT. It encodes CATSYIQAFEAFF.

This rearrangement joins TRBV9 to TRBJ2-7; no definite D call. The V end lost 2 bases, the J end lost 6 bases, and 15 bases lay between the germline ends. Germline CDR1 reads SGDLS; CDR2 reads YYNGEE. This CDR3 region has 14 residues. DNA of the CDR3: TGTGCCAGCAGCGTTTCAATGTGGAACTCCGAGCAGTACTTC. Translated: CASSVSMWNSEQYF.

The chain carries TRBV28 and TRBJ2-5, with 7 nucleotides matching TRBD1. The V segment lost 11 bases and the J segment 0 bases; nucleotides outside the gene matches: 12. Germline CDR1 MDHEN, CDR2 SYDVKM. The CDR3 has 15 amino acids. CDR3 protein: CAGSEGAGHQETQYF. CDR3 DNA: TGTGCCGGGAGCGAGGGGGCAGGGCACCAAGAGACCCAGTACTTC.